The 20 T cell receptor beta chains below all came from one sample that was sequenced in a study of blood T cells in healthy people across ages. Through a sample-barcoded 5' primer and a J-beta primer mix, a second PCR was run for about 6 to 11 cycles. TCRdb re-derived calls from the 5' RACE reads in MiXCR, one entry per CDR3 protein. The table lists 700,000 to 850,000 distinct CDR3 sequences, under 40% of them singletons, with 10% to 15% in the top ten. What was sequenced was blood. These receptors were obtained from a man between 18 and 35 years old in good health.

The gene calls are TRBV13 and TRBJ1-2; maybe TRBD1 (6 bases). This CDR3 contains 14 residues. CDR1 PRHDT and CDR2 FYEKMQ come from the germline V gene (reference sequence). The V end was cut by 1 base, the J end by 7 bases, with 13 bases between. The CDR3 is CASSLVLTGFGYTF. As DNA, the CDR3 is TGTGCCAGCAGCTTAGTTCTCACAGGGTTTGGCTACACCTTC.

This clonotype showed up many times. V is TRBV12-3 or TRBV12-4 and J is TRBJ2-5; D remains ambiguous. Trimming took off 7 bases at V and 1 base at J, with 13 bases between the two ends. The CDR3 length is 14 residues. DNA of the CDR3: TGTGCCAGCACCGGCGTAGGCAGCCAAGAGACCCAGTACTTC. Encoded protein: CASTGVGSQETQYF.

A note on this clonotype: One base away lies a much larger clone, so this may be a sequencing read error. This chain connects TRBV29-1 to TRBJ1-1, with a tentative D call TRBD1 (5 bases). Trimming left V 7 bases short and J 0 bases short, with 12 bases between. There are 13 residues in the CDR3. CDR1 is SQVTM, CDR2 ANQGSEA, per germline. CDR3 coding DNA: TGCAGCGGTGAGGGACGGATGAACACTGAAGCTTTCTTT. It yields the protein CSGEGRMNTEAFF.

This clonotype has a handful of counts. The V and J genes are TRBV4-3 and TRBJ2-7; D is unclear. The V gene's germline CDR1 is LGHNA and CDR2 YSLEER. The CDR3 is made up of 13 amino acids. Trimming shortened V by 0 bases and J by 6 bases, and 9 bases separated the two germline ends. The DNA of the CDR3 is TGCGCCAGCAGCCAAGAAGTCGTGCGCGAGCAGTACTTC. This translates into CASSQEVVREQYF.

The chain joins TRBV9 to TRBJ2-3; D gene ambiguous. V was pared by 0 bases and J by 0 bases, with 17 bases between. The CDR3 has 18 residues. Germline-derived CDR1 and CDR2 are SGDLS and YYNGEE. CDR3 residues: CASSVVAGVASSTDTQYF. As DNA, the CDR3 is TGTGCCAGCAGCGTAGTGGCAGGCGTTGCTTCTAGCACAGATACGCAGTATTTT.

The sample holds many counts of this clonotype. The V and J genes are TRBV4-2 and TRBJ2-3, with 7 bases that match TRBD2. Losses at the gene ends were 5 bases for V and 6 bases for J; bases not matched to a gene: 8. Germline assignment: CDR1 LGHNA and CDR2 YNFKEQ. The CDR3 sequence is 14 residues long. The CDR3 reads CASSAPHGRDTQYF. Here the CDR3 DNA reads TGTGCCAGCAGCGCCCCTCACGGGAGGGATACGCAGTATTTT.

This clonotype was counted a few times. The V gene is TRBV7-6, the J gene TRBJ2-2, with D possibly being TRBD2 (7 bases). Per germline, CDR1 SGHVS and CDR2 FNYEAQ. With 6 bases removed from V and 0 bases from J, the gap between germline ends came to 14 bases. This CDR3 is built from 16 residues. CDR3 loop: CASSPEGGSNTGELFF. The CDR3 DNA follows: TGTGCCAGCAGTCCAGAGGGGGGGTCGAACACCGGGGAGCTGTTTTTT.

The chain carries TRBV4-1 and TRBJ1-3; no clear D gene. V lost 2 bases to trimming and J lost 4 bases, with 21 bases between them. CDR1 and CDR2 (germline): MGHRA, YSYEKL. The CDR3 runs to 18 residues. The CDR3 DNA sequence: TGCGCCAGCAGCCAACTCGACATGGGTTTTGGGCTCGGAAACACCATATATTTT. The encoded protein is CASSQLDMGFGLGNTIYF.

This clonotype was picked up many times. The chain couples TRBV5-1 to TRBJ2-1; perhaps D is TRBD1 or TRBD2 (7 bases each). The CDR3 is 15 residues long. CDR1 is SGHRS, CDR2 YFSETQ, per germline. V was clipped by 5 bases and J by 6 bases, with 18 bases between them. CDR3 loop: CASRSTGRVINEQFF. CDR3 in DNA: TGCGCCAGCAGGTCGACAGGGAGGGTCATCAATGAGCAGTTCTTC.

This chain uses TRBV12-3 or TRBV12-4 with TRBJ2-3; D gene uncertain. Trimming took 8 bases from V and 2 from J, leaving 14 bases between them. The CDR3 extends over 14 amino acids. The CDR3 here is CASAELAPTDTQYF. The CDR3 nucleotides are TGTGCCAGCGCCGAGTTAGCCCCCACAGATACGCAGTATTTT.

The J gene is TRBJ1-1, the V gene TRBV6-6; D possibly corresponds to TRBD1 (6 bases). Germline V lookup: CDR1 MNHNY, CDR2 SVGAGI (reference sequence). Trimming shortened V by 4 bases and J by 9 bases, and 12 bases separated the two germline ends. The CDR3 spans 12 residues. The CDR3 DNA reads as TGTGCCAGCAGTTCAGGACAGTTCAAAGCTTTCTTT. Protein: CASSSGQFKAFF.

The V and J genes are TRBV28 and TRBJ2-3; no reliable D call. CDR1 is MDHEN, CDR2 SYDVKM, per germline. V was trimmed by 2 bases and J by 0 bases, leaving 9 bases between them. The CDR3 runs 15 residues. The CDR3 spells CASSLLERSTDTQYF. The CDR3, as DNA: TGTGCCAGCAGTTTACTGGAGAGAAGCACAGATACGCAGTATTTT.

The chain couples TRBV12-3 or TRBV12-4 to TRBJ1-2; a possible D gene is TRBD1 (5 bases). CDR3 length: 14 amino acids. V was trimmed by 5 bases and J by 8 bases, leaving 18 bases between them. CDR3 protein: CASSPGPQGTGYTF. The CDR3 DNA follows: TGTGCCAGCAGTCCTGGACCCCAGGGCACGGGCTACACCTTC.

In this sample, this clonotype turned up many times. The V gene is TRBV24-1, the J gene TRBJ2-3; a weak D match, TRBD1 (5 bases). V was cut by 2 bases and J by 4 bases, with 15 bases left in between. The CDR3 is made up of 16 amino acids. Per germline, CDR1 KGHDR and CDR2 SFDVKD. CDR3 loop: CATSDSWGEVSDTQYF. The CDR3 DNA is TGTGCCACCAGTGATTCTTGGGGCGAAGTATCAGATACGCAGTATTTT.

The chain has TRBV12-5 and TRBJ1-2; D possibly corresponds to TRBD1 (6 bases). The CDR3 has 16 amino acids. The germline V gene has CDR1 LGHNT and CDR2 FRNRAP. V dropped 0 bases and J dropped 4 bases, with 15 bases sitting between them. Here the CDR3 DNA reads TGTGCTAGTGGTTTGGTATCCGGGGGCAAGGCCTATGGCTACACCTTC. Its translation: CASGLVSGGKAYGYTF. Variable domain in full (rest from reference TRBV12-5 and TRBJ1-2): DARVTQTPRHKVTEMGQEVTMRCQPILGHNTVFWYRQTMMQGLELLAYFRNRAPLDDSGMPKDRFSAEMPDATLATLKIQPSEPRDSAVYFCASGLVSGGKAYGYTFGSGTRLTVV.

Worth noting for this clonotype: The junction departs from the called germline gene at one end, perhaps through a read error. The chain is built from TRBV10-3 and TRBJ2-5, with D hard to call. The better agreement between TRBJ2-7 and the DNA end casts doubt on the J call. This CDR3 is 15 amino acids long. The germline CDR1 and CDR2 sequences are ENHRY and SYGVKD. CDR3 nucleotide sequence: TGTGTCATCAGTGAGTCGGCTGAATCTTCCGACGAGCAGTACTTC. As protein: CVISESAESSDEQYF.

This clonotype was observed a few times. The chain combines TRBV12-3 or TRBV12-4 with TRBJ2-3; no clear D gene. V lost 3 bases and J lost 4, with 11 bases in between. The CDR3 sequence is 14 residues long. The CDR3 spells CASSFGTSADTQYF. Here the CDR3 DNA reads TGTGCCAGCAGTTTCGGCACGAGCGCAGATACGCAGTATTTT.

This clonotype appeared a few times. This CDR3 is CSATGLAGANTGELFF. The CDR3 DNA is TGCAGTGCTACGGGACTAGCGGGCGCGAACACCGGGGAGCTGTTTTTT. V and J are TRBV20-1 and TRBJ2-2, with 12 nucleotides matching TRBD2. The CDR3 is 16 residues long. V was clipped by 4 bases and J by 0 bases; unmatched bases: 3. CDR1 and CDR2 (germline): DFQATT, SNEGSKA (reference sequence).

The chain recombines TRBV6-4 with TRBJ2-1, with 9 positions matching TRBD2. Germline CDR1 is MRHNA and CDR2 is SNTAGT. V shed 2 bases and J 4 bases; nucleotides not matched to a gene: 3. The CDR3 has 15 amino acids. CDR3 loop: CASSDASGRYNEQFF. CDR3 coding DNA: TGTGCCAGCAGTGACGCGAGCGGGAGGTACAATGAGCAGTTCTTC.

This clonotype occurred a few times. This sequence joins TRBV5-1 and TRBJ2-3; TRBD2 is a possible D gene (6 bases). Deletions cut 0 bases from V and 4 bases from J, with 15 bases between. CDR3 length equals 16 residues. The germline gives CDR1 SGHRS, CDR2 YFSETQ. CDR3 nucleotide sequence: TGCGCCAGCAGCTTGGGCCCTGCCGGGAGCTCAGATACGCAGTATTTT. Protein: CASSLGPAGSSDTQYF.